These 11 T cell receptor beta chains came from one sample sequenced in a study of blood T cell repertoires in COVID-19. Clones were read by immunoSEQ multiplex PCR, and TCRdb kept only the in-frame ones, dropping some. Of about 290,000 clones listed, around nine tenths are singletons. The specimen sequenced was PBMCs or T cells enriched from blood (not recorded which). The receptors stem from a woman between 35 and 50 years old who had recovered from COVID-19.

J is TRBJ1-4 and V is TRBV7-9; D is unresolved. The CDR3 covers 17 residues. Trimming shortened V by 2 bases and J by 4 bases, and 17 bases separated the two germline ends. Germline V gene data show CDR1 as SEHNR and CDR2 as FQNEAQ (reference sequence). CDR3 bases: TGTGCCAGCAGCTTAACTCGTATACCCCGGGGTAATGAAAAACTGTTTTTT. Translating it yields CASSLTRIPRGNEKLFF.

The V and J genes are TRBV7-2 and TRBJ1-4, with D possibly TRBD1 on 5 matching bases. Trimming took 9 bases from V and 4 from J, leaving 12 bases between them. CDR3 length equals 13 residues. Germline loops: CDR1 SGHTA, CDR2 FQGNSA. CDR3: CASRGGLNEKLFF. The CDR3 coding sequence is TGTGCCAGTAGGGGAGGTCTTAATGAAAAACTGTTTTTT.

The chain has TRBV6-2 or TRBV6-3 and TRBJ1-5, with D uncertain. The CDR3 length is 17 residues. Germline V gene lookup returns CDR1 MNHEY and CDR2 SVGEGT. V lost 0 bases to trimming and J lost 2 bases, with 14 bases between them. In nucleotides, the CDR3 is TGTGCCAGCAGTTACTCGTGGCGGCGTCGGGGCAATCAGCCCCAGCATTTT. Its translation: CASSYSWRRRGNQPQHF.

The J gene is TRBJ2-3, the V gene TRBV18; TRBD1 is a possible D gene (5 bases). CDR3 length: 13 amino acids. Germline V gives CDR1 KGHSH, CDR2 LQKENI. Trimming removed 9 bases at V and 2 bases at J, with 12 bases between. This CDR3 reads CASLPGHTDTQYF. CDR3 in DNA: TGTGCCAGTCTGCCAGGGCACACAGATACGCAGTATTTT.

The V gene is TRBV29-1, the J gene TRBJ1-2; possibly TRBD1 for D (6 bases). V was cut by 7 bases and J by 5 bases, with 17 bases left in between. The CDR3 sequence is 13 residues long. Germline CDR1 reads SQVTM; CDR2 reads ANQGSEA. The CDR3 here is CSGARGGAYGYTF. Here the CDR3 DNA reads TGCAGCGGTGCCCGCGGGGGCGCGTATGGCTACACCTTC.

The chain has TRBV5-1 and TRBJ2-7, with 8 nucleotides matching TRBD1. Germline CDR1 reads SGHRS; CDR2 reads YFSETQ. The J segment lost 3 bases and the V segment lost 8 bases, leaving 10 bases of the junction unmatched. The CDR3 runs 14 residues. The DNA of the CDR3 is TGCGCCAGTTGGACAGGGCAAACCGGCTACGAGCAGTACTTC. Translating gives CASWTGQTGYEQYF.

The chain is built from TRBV6-6 and TRBJ1-2; D is perhaps TRBD1 (6 bases). CDR1 and CDR2 (germline): MNHNY, SVGAGI (reference sequence). The ends were cut back, 7 bases at V and 8 bases at J, with 17 bases in the middle. The CDR3 is 13 residues long. The CDR3 protein is CASTQRTVGGYTF. The CDR3 region has the DNA TGTGCCAGCACCCAGAGGACAGTGGGAGGCTACACCTTC.

V gene TRBV29-1 combines with J gene TRBJ1-2; D might be TRBD1 (5 bases). Per the germline V gene, CDR1 is SQVTM and CDR2 is ANQGSEA. V gave up 0 bases and J gave up 6 bases, with 11 bases separating them. The CDR3 is made up of 13 amino acids. The CDR3 DNA reads TGCAGCGTTGAAGACCCAGGGAATCATGGCTACACCTTC. It codes for CSVEDPGNHGYTF.

The rearrangement links TRBV4-1 to TRBJ2-3, with 9 bases fitting TRBD1. The CDR3 is made up of 17 amino acids. CDR1 and CDR2 from the germline V gene are MGHRA and YSYEKL. Trimming at V came to 0 bases and at J to 6 bases, leaving 10 bases not matched to a gene. CDR3: CASSQDLGTGPLDTQYF. Written as DNA, the CDR3 is TGCGCCAGCAGCCAAGATTTAGGGACAGGGCCCTTGGATACGCAGTATTTT.

The gene calls are TRBV18 and TRBJ1-2; perhaps TRBD1 as D (5 bases). The CDR3 runs 12 residues. V gave up 6 bases and J gave up 5 bases, with 10 bases separating them. The germline V gene has CDR1 KGHSH and CDR2 LQKENI. CDR3 residues: CASSETAYGYTF. The DNA of the CDR3 is TGTGCCAGCTCCGAGACAGCGTATGGCTACACCTTC.

The V call is TRBV12-5, the J call TRBJ1-5; the D is unclear. The CDR3 has 13 amino acids. Germline assignment: CDR1 LGHNT and CDR2 FRNRAP. Trimming took 0 bases from V and 2 from J, leaving 2 bases between them. The CDR3 bases are TGTGCTAGTGGTTTGGTCGGCAATCAGCCCCAGCATTTT. Translated, it gives CASGLVGNQPQHF.